Listed below are T cell receptor beta chains from one sample, sequenced in a study of CD8+ T cells in alopecia areata. Sequenced by immunoSEQ multiplex PCR; TCRdb stores in-frame clones only, minus some. The sample holds about 76,000 clones; approximately 70% are singletons and the top ten take 23%. Sequences were derived from CD8+ T cells sorted from blood, sampled at week 24, from a patient treated with tofacitinib. The receptor set was obtained from a human donor with alopecia areata. Each CDR3 is given with its conserved first and last residue. The D gene is left open where the match is weak. The size field is filled for only some rows; it gives once, few, many or a size class.

CDR3 DNA: TGTGCCAGCAGCTTAGACCACAGCACAGATACGCAGTATTTT
CDR3 protein: CASSLDHSTDTQYF
clone size: NA
V gene: TRBV11-2
J gene: TRBJ2-3
D gene: NA

CDR3 DNA: TGTGCCAGCAGTCCGGACAGGGGTGGCACCGGGGAGCTGTTTTTT
CDR3 protein: CASSPDRGGTGELFF
clone size: NA
V gene: TRBV27
J gene: TRBJ2-2
D gene: TRBD1

CDR3 DNA: TGTGCCATCAGTGAGTCAGGCGGAACCTACGAGCAGTACTTC
CDR3 protein: CAISESGGTYEQYF
clone size: NA
V gene: TRBV10-3
J gene: TRBJ2-7
D gene: NA

CDR3 DNA: TGTGCCAGCAGCCAGACTTGGACAGGGGCCAACTATGGCTACACCTTC
CDR3 protein: CASSQTWTGANYGYTF
clone size: few
V gene: TRBV14
J gene: TRBJ1-2
D gene: TRBD1

CDR3 DNA: TGCGCCAGCAGCCCACAGGAGGGGGCGGTCACTGAAGCTTTCTTT
CDR3 protein: CASSPQEGAVTEAFF
clone size: NA
V gene: TRBV5-1
J gene: TRBJ1-1
D gene: TRBD1

CDR3 DNA: TGTGCCTGGAGTGTCGACAGGGTCTCACAGAACACTGAAGCTTTCTTT
CDR3 protein: CAWSVDRVSQNTEAFF
clone size: NA
V gene: TRBV30
J gene: TRBJ1-1
D gene: TRBD1

CDR3 DNA: TGCGCCAGCAGCCAAGACCGGACAGTTAACACTGAAGCTTTCTTT
CDR3 protein: CASSQDRTVNTEAFF
clone size: NA
V gene: TRBV4-3
J gene: TRBJ1-1
D gene: NA

CDR3 DNA: TGTGCCAGCAGTTTAAGCGGGGGGCGGTACGAGCAGTACTTC
CDR3 protein: CASSLSGGRYEQYF
clone size: NA
V gene: TRBV27
J gene: TRBJ2-7
D gene: TRBD2

CDR3 DNA: TGTGCCAGCAGCGCGAGGACAGGGGGCGCCAACAATGAGCAGTTCTTC
CDR3 protein: CASSARTGGANNEQFF
clone size: many
V gene: TRBV9
J gene: TRBJ2-1
D gene: TRBD1

CDR3 DNA: TGTGCCATCAGTGGGCAGGGTGTTAGGACTGAAGCTTTCTTT
CDR3 protein: CAISGQGVRTEAFF
clone size: few
V gene: TRBV10-3
J gene: TRBJ1-1
D gene: NA

CDR3 DNA: TGTGCCAGCAGTTTAGACCTCCTTTCCAACTATGGCTACACCTTC
CDR3 protein: CASSLDLLSNYGYTF
clone size: NA
V gene: TRBV6-5
J gene: TRBJ1-2
D gene: NA

CDR3 DNA: TGTGCCAGCAGTGACCTCCTTCGGGATTCCACAGATACGCAGTATTTT
CDR3 protein: CASSDLLRDSTDTQYF
clone size: NA
V gene: TRBV2
J gene: TRBJ2-3
D gene: NA

CDR3 DNA: TGTGCCAGCAGTTTAATAAGCGGACAGGGGACCGGGGAGCTGTTTTTT
CDR3 protein: CASSLISGQGTGELFF
clone size: NA
V gene: TRBV27
J gene: TRBJ2-2
D gene: TRBD1

CDR3 DNA: TGCAGCGTTGACCCTCCGACAGGGCCCTTTAACACTGAAGCTTTCTTT
CDR3 protein: CSVDPPTGPFNTEAFF
clone size: NA
V gene: TRBV29-1
J gene: TRBJ1-1
D gene: TRBD1

CDR3 DNA: TGTGCCAGCAGCTACCCCGAATATAGCGGGAGAAACACCGGGGAGCTGTTTTTT
CDR3 protein: CASSYPEYSGRNTGELFF
clone size: once
V gene: TRBV4-2
J gene: TRBJ2-2
D gene: TRBD2

CDR3 DNA: TGTGCCAGCAGTCCCCTAGCGGGAGGACTCTACGAGCAGTACTTC
CDR3 protein: CASSPLAGGLYEQYF
clone size: few
V gene: TRBV6-5
J gene: TRBJ2-7
D gene: TRBD2

CDR3 DNA: TGTGCCAGCAGTTCCTGGGTAGCTTCCTACAATGAGCAGTTCTTC
CDR3 protein: CASSSWVASYNEQFF
clone size: NA
V gene: TRBV27
J gene: TRBJ2-1
D gene: NA

CDR3 DNA: TGCGCCAGCAGCCAAGATACCAGCGCGAGCAATCAGCCCCAGCATTTT
CDR3 protein: CASSQDTSASNQPQHF
clone size: once
V gene: TRBV4-3
J gene: TRBJ1-5
D gene: NA

CDR3 DNA: TGCGCCAGCAGCCCGGGACTAGCGCCTGTTTACGAGCAGTACTTC
CDR3 protein: CASSPGLAPVYEQYF
clone size: NA
V gene: TRBV5-1
J gene: TRBJ2-7
D gene: TRBD2

CDR3 DNA: TGTGCCAGCAGTTTCCCAGGGACCTCCTACGAGCAGTACTTC
CDR3 protein: CASSFPGTSYEQYF
clone size: once
V gene: TRBV28
J gene: TRBJ2-7
D gene: NA

CDR3 DNA: TGCGCCAGCAGCCAAGAAGGGACTAGCGGGAGCAGCCAGACCCAGTACTTC
CDR3 protein: CASSQEGTSGSSQTQYF
clone size: few
V gene: TRBV4-1
J gene: TRBJ2-5
D gene: TRBD2

CDR3 DNA: TGTGCCAGCAGTTTCCGGATACAAGAGACCCAGTACTTC
CDR3 protein: CASSFRIQETQYF
clone size: NA
V gene: TRBV28
J gene: TRBJ2-5
D gene: NA

CDR3 DNA: TGTGCCAGCAGTTCGACAGGGACCGAGCAGTACTTC
CDR3 protein: CASSSTGTEQYF
clone size: NA
V gene: TRBV27
J gene: TRBJ2-7
D gene: TRBD1

CDR3 DNA: TGTGCCAGCAGCTGGGACAGCCAAGCTTTCTTT
CDR3 protein: CASSWDSQAFF
clone size: NA
V gene: TRBV7-9
J gene: TRBJ1-1
D gene: TRBD1

CDR3 DNA: TGTGTCATCATCGGGACAGGGAACACTGAAGCTTTCTTT
CDR3 protein: CVIIGTGNTEAFF
clone size: NA
V gene: TRBV10-3
J gene: TRBJ1-1
D gene: TRBD1

CDR3 DNA: TGTGCCAGCAGCCAAGGGACTAGCGGGATACTGGAGACCCAGTACTTC
CDR3 protein: CASSQGTSGILETQYF
clone size: few
V gene: TRBV7-8
J gene: TRBJ2-5
D gene: TRBD2

CDR3 DNA: TGCGCCAGCAGCTTATTGAGCGGGAACGAGCAGTACTTC
CDR3 protein: CASSLLSGNEQYF
clone size: NA
V gene: TRBV5-1
J gene: TRBJ2-7
D gene: TRBD2

CDR3 DNA: TGTGCCAGCAGCTTAGGGGCCCCCTATGGCTACACCTTC
CDR3 protein: CASSLGAPYGYTF
clone size: NA
V gene: TRBV7-2
J gene: TRBJ1-2
D gene: NA

CDR3 DNA: TGCGCCAGCAGCCTAAGAATGAACACTGAAGCTTTCTTT
CDR3 protein: CASSLRMNTEAFF
clone size: NA
V gene: TRBV4-1
J gene: TRBJ1-1
D gene: NA

CDR3 DNA: TGCGCCAGCAGCCAAGTTCCGGGTTTCAACGAGCAGTACTTC
CDR3 protein: CASSQVPGFNEQYF
clone size: few
V gene: TRBV4-3
J gene: TRBJ2-7
D gene: NA

CDR3 DNA: TGCAGCGTTCTCCAGGGGATGAACACTGAAGCTTTCTTT
CDR3 protein: CSVLQGMNTEAFF
clone size: NA
V gene: TRBV29-1
J gene: TRBJ1-1
D gene: NA

CDR3 DNA: TGTGCCAGCAGCCATTCAACGGGGCTCTATGGCTACACCTTC
CDR3 protein: CASSHSTGLYGYTF
clone size: NA
V gene: TRBV14
J gene: TRBJ1-2
D gene: NA

CDR3 DNA: TGTGCCAGCAGGGGACTTGGCTCCTACGAGCAGTACTTC
CDR3 protein: CASRGLGSYEQYF
clone size: NA
V gene: TRBV27
J gene: TRBJ2-7
D gene: NA

CDR3 DNA: TGTGCCAGCAGCTTAACACCTTCGGGTGTCCTGAAAGAGCTGTTTTTT
CDR3 protein: CASSLTPSGVLKELFF
clone size: few
V gene: TRBV11-1
J gene: TRBJ2-2
D gene: NA

CDR3 DNA: TGCGCCAGCAGCCAAGGAGACGGCGGCTCTGGGGCCAACGTCCTGACTTTC
CDR3 protein: CASSQGDGGSGANVLTF
clone size: NA
V gene: TRBV4-3
J gene: TRBJ2-6
D gene: NA

CDR3 DNA: TGTGCCAGCAGCTACCGACAGGGACAAGAGACCCAGTACTTC
CDR3 protein: CASSYRQGQETQYF
clone size: NA
V gene: TRBV7-3
J gene: TRBJ2-5
D gene: TRBD1

CDR3 DNA: TGTGCCAGCAGCCAAGATCCCAGTAACACCGGGGAGCTGTTTTTT
CDR3 protein: CASSQDPSNTGELFF
clone size: once
V gene: TRBV14
J gene: TRBJ2-2
D gene: NA

CDR3 DNA: TGCGCCAGCAGCTCCGACAGTAACTCCGAAGCTTTCTTT
CDR3 protein: CASSSDSNSEAFF
clone size: NA
V gene: TRBV5-1
J gene: TRBJ1-1
D gene: NA

CDR3 DNA: TGTGCCAGCAGTGCTTTAGACAGGGCTATCTCTGGGGCCAACGTCCTGACTTTC
CDR3 protein: CASSALDRAISGANVLTF
clone size: NA
V gene: TRBV7-9
J gene: TRBJ2-6
D gene: TRBD1

CDR3 DNA: TGTGCCAGCAGTTACCGAAGGGTAGACTCTCCGGAGACCCAGTACTTC
CDR3 protein: CASSYRRVDSPETQYF
clone size: NA
V gene: TRBV5-6
J gene: TRBJ2-5
D gene: NA

CDR3 DNA: TGTGCCAGCAGTTTACTGGCCGGGACAGGGGGATACGAGCAGTACTTC
CDR3 protein: CASSLLAGTGGYEQYF
clone size: NA
V gene: TRBV28
J gene: TRBJ2-7
D gene: TRBD1

CDR3 DNA: TGTGCCACCAGCAGATCCTTAGCGGGAGGGTTTAGTAATCAGAATGAGCAGTTCTTC
CDR3 protein: CATSRSLAGGFSNQNEQFF
clone size: NA
V gene: TRBV15
J gene: TRBJ2-1
D gene: TRBD2

CDR3 DNA: TGTGCCAGCAGCCAGCGACAGGGTACCGGGGAGCTGTTTTTT
CDR3 protein: CASSQRQGTGELFF
clone size: NA
V gene: TRBV5-6
J gene: TRBJ2-2
D gene: TRBD1

CDR3 DNA: TGTGCCAGCAGTGGAGGGGCGAACACCGGGGAGCTGTTTTTT
CDR3 protein: CASSGGANTGELFF
clone size: once
V gene: TRBV27
J gene: TRBJ2-2
D gene: NA

CDR3 DNA: TGCAGCGTTGGGGGAGCTGATGAGAACACTGAAGCTTTCTTT
CDR3 protein: CSVGGADENTEAFF
clone size: few
V gene: TRBV29-1
J gene: TRBJ1-1
D gene: NA

CDR3 DNA: TGCGCCAGCAGCGCGGGGTGGGACACCGGGGAGCTGTTTTTT
CDR3 protein: CASSAGWDTGELFF
clone size: NA
V gene: TRBV5-1
J gene: TRBJ2-2
D gene: NA

CDR3 DNA: TGTGCCAGCAGTGAGAAGGCGGGGGATTACAATGAGCAGTTCTTC
CDR3 protein: CASSEKAGDYNEQFF
clone size: many
V gene: TRBV6-4
J gene: TRBJ2-1
D gene: TRBD2

CDR3 DNA: TGTGCCAGTAGTATGGGGCGGTACGAGCAGTACTTC
CDR3 protein: CASSMGRYEQYF
clone size: NA
V gene: TRBV19
J gene: TRBJ2-7
D gene: NA

CDR3 DNA: TGTGCCAGCACCAGCGGGGGCCTCGGCTACACCTTC
CDR3 protein: CASTSGGLGYTF
clone size: NA
V gene: TRBV6-5
J gene: TRBJ1-2
D gene: NA

CDR3 DNA: TGTGCCAGCAGCTCCCCCTGGACAGACTCCTACGAGCAGTACTTC
CDR3 protein: CASSSPWTDSYEQYF
clone size: NA
V gene: TRBV7-8
J gene: TRBJ2-7
D gene: NA

CDR3 DNA: TGTGCCAGCAGTTTCTCGGGCTCCTACGAGCAGTACTTC
CDR3 protein: CASSFSGSYEQYF
clone size: NA
V gene: TRBV27
J gene: TRBJ2-7
D gene: NA